This entry features one T cell receptor (beta chain) sequence. This sample is part of a study of shared clonotypes between healthy human individuals. There are 16 residues in the CDR3. CDR1 is SGHAT, CDR2 FQNNGV, per germline. The V and J ends lost 0 bases and 5 bases, in that order; junction bases with no gene match: 9. Methods used by the authors: Junction-only sequences produced by ImmunoSEQ had no quality scores, so filtering differed. The table came from immunoSEQ multiplex PCR; TCRdb's copy has only in-frame clones and leaves some out. V, J and clone size are taken as reported in that table, and D and trimming were inferred from the DNA itself. The sample lists over a million clones, roughly 97% seen once, with more than 0.9% in the top ten.

The specimen was naive CD4+ T cells sorted from blood. Subset specified: CD45RA+ positively selected. The V and J genes are TRBV11-2 and TRBJ2-7; 8 nucleotides line up with TRBD2. The sequence was obtained from a man aged 30-40 years in good health. CDR3 loop: CASSLDPGTRINEQYF. The DNA of the CDR3 is TGTGCCAGCAGCTTAGACCCAGGGACTAGGATAAACGAGCAGTACTTC.